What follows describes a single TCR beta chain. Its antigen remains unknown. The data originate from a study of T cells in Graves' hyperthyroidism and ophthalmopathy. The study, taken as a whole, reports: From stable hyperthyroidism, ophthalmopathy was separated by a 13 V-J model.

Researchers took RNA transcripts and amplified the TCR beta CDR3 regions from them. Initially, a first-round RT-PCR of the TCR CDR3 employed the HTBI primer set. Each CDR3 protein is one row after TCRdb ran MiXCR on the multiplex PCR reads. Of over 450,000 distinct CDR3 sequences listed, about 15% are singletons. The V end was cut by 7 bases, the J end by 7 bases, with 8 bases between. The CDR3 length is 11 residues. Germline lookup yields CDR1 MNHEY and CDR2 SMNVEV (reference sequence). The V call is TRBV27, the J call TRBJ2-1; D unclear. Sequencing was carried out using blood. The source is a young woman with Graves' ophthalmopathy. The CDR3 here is CASTFWNEQFF. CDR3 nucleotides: TGTGCCAGCACCTTTTGGAATGAGCAGTTCTTC.